This TCR beta chain was sequenced for a study of shared clonotypes between healthy human individuals. Study-wide context: CD8 memory received one plate per donor, CD8 naive two, CD4 memory three and CD4 naive three.

It was at deep level that the assay was run. Several immunoSEQ 96-well plates shared each subset's DNA, each plate a replicate. Generated by immunoSEQ multiplex PCR, the TCRdb table keeps only in-frame clones and is missing some. This table has roughly 2.1 million clones, about 93% appearing once. Naive CD8 cells comprised CD45RO-negative, CCR7-positively selected cells, excluding terminally differentiated effector memory CD45RA+ cells. This TCR was recovered from a man aged 18 to 35 in good health. Some clones in this sample may be carry-over from other donors' samples. The source material was naive CD8+ T cells from PBMCs.

CDR3 in amino acids: CASSGGDANTGELFF. In nucleotides, the CDR3 is TGTGCCAGCAGCGGAGGGGATGCGAACACCGGGGAGCTGTTTTTT. The chain carries TRBV9 and TRBJ2-2, with D tentatively TRBD1 or TRBD2 (5 bases each). The CDR3 sequence is 15 residues long. CDR1 is SGDLS, CDR2 YYNGEE, per germline. V was trimmed by 3 bases and J by 0 bases, leaving 9 bases between them.